Listed here are 7 T cell receptor beta chains from one sample, sequenced in a study of blood T cells in healthy people across ages. Next came a second PCR, run for 7 to 11 cycles, which used a sample-barcoded 5' primer along with a J-beta primer mix. Each CDR3 protein is one row after TCRdb ran MiXCR on the 5' RACE reads. The sample yields 650,000 to 800,000 distinct CDR3 sequences, approximately 44% seen once. The sequencing sample was made of blood. The receptors derive from a man between 60 and 70 years old in good health.

The chain combines TRBV25-1 with TRBJ2-7, with TRBD1 matching 9 bases. Germline assignment: CDR1 MGHDK and CDR2 SYGVNS. Losses at the gene ends were 2 bases for V and 3 bases for J; bases not matched to a gene: 8. The CDR3 length is 16 residues. The CDR3 DNA follows: TGTGCCAGCAGTGAAAGTGGGACAGGGTTCTTCTACGAGCAGTACTTC. This translates into CASSESGTGFFYEQYF.

The chain couples TRBV6-1 to TRBJ1-4; D uncertain. Between the trimmed V and J ends, which lost 2 bases and 11 bases, there was a span of 6 bases. The V gene's germline CDR1 is MNHNS and CDR2 SASEGT. This CDR3 region has 11 residues. CDR3 residues: CASSELRKLFF. The CDR3 nucleotides read TGTGCCAGCAGTGAACTTCGCAAACTGTTTTTT.

With regard to this clonotype: Given a much more abundant clone one base away, this may be a read error. CDR3 in amino acids: CASSPTGANVEQYF. Here the CDR3 DNA reads TGTGCCAGCAGTCCGACAGGTGCGAACGTCGAGCAGTACTTC. The V and J genes are TRBV12-3 or TRBV12-4 and TRBJ2-5; D is possibly TRBD1 (6 bases). The J call is uncertain, as TRBJ2-7 better fits the DNA end. This CDR3 is built from 14 residues.

The gene calls are TRBV20-1 and TRBJ1-1; 7 bases agree with TRBD1. After removal of 4 bases from V and 10 bases from J, the junction contained 15 bases not matched to a gene. In germline, CDR1 is DFQATT, CDR2 SNEGSKA (reference sequence). The CDR3 consists of 14 residues. CDR3 region: CSATRGQTGFGAFF. Here the CDR3 DNA reads TGCAGTGCTACCCGGGGACAGACGGGCTTCGGAGCTTTCTTT.

This rearrangement joins TRBV7-9 to TRBJ2-3, with D uncertain. This CDR3 comprises 13 residues. Germline loops: CDR1 SEHNR, CDR2 FQNEAQ (reference sequence). The V gene lost 5 bases and the J gene lost 5 bases, with 11 bases spanning the gap. In DNA form, the CDR3 reads TGTGCCAGCAGCCGAGTGGTGGGAGATACGCAGTATTTT. Its protein product is CASSRVVGDTQYF. The whole variable domain, filled in from reference TRBV7-9 and TRBJ2-3, reads DTGVSQNPRHKITKRGQNVTFRCDPISEHNRLYWYRQTLGQGPEFLTYFQNEAQLEKSRLLSDRFSAERPKGSFSTLEIQRTEQGDSAMYLCASSRVVGDTQYFGPGTRLTVL.

V gene TRBV28 combines with J gene TRBJ1-1; TRBD1 agrees at 7 bases. The V and J ends lost 3 bases and 8 bases, in that order; junction bases with no gene match: 27. Germline values: CDR1 MDHEN, CDR2 SYDVKM. This CDR3 has 20 residues. The CDR3 DNA reads as TGTGCCAGCAGTTTTTTGCACCGTCCCCCCGGCACGACAGGGAAGAAGGAAGCTTTCTTT. It codes for CASSFLHRPPGTTGKKEAFF.

The chain employs TRBV7-2 and TRBJ2-1; D is ambiguous. Between the trimmed V and J ends, which lost 2 bases and 10 bases, there was a span of 6 bases. Germline values: CDR1 SGHTA, CDR2 FQGNSA. This CDR3 comprises 11 residues. CDR3 nucleotide sequence: TGTACCAGCAGCTTAAAACAGGAGCAGTTCTTC. Translating gives CTSSLKQEQFF.